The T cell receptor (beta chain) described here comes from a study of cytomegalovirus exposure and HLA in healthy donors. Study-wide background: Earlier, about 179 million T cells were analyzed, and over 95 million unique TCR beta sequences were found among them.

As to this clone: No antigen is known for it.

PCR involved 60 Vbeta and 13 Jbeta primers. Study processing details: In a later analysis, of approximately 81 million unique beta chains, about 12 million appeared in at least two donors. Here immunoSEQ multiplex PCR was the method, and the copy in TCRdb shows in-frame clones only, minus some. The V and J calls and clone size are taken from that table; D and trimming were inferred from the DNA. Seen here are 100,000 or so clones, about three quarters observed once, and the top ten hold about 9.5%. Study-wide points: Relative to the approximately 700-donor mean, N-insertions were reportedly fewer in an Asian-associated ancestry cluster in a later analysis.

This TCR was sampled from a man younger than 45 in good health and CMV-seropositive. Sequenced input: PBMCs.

The CDR3 loop is CASSPPDRVQPQHF. CDR3 sequence (DNA): TGTGCCAGCTCACCCCCCGACAGGGTTCAGCCCCAGCATTTT. The chain links TRBV18 to TRBJ1-5; TRBD1 aligns across 7 bases. V was pared by 3 bases and J by 6 bases, with 5 bases of the junction left unmatched. Germline values: CDR1 KGHSH, CDR2 LQKENI. CDR3 size: 14 residues.